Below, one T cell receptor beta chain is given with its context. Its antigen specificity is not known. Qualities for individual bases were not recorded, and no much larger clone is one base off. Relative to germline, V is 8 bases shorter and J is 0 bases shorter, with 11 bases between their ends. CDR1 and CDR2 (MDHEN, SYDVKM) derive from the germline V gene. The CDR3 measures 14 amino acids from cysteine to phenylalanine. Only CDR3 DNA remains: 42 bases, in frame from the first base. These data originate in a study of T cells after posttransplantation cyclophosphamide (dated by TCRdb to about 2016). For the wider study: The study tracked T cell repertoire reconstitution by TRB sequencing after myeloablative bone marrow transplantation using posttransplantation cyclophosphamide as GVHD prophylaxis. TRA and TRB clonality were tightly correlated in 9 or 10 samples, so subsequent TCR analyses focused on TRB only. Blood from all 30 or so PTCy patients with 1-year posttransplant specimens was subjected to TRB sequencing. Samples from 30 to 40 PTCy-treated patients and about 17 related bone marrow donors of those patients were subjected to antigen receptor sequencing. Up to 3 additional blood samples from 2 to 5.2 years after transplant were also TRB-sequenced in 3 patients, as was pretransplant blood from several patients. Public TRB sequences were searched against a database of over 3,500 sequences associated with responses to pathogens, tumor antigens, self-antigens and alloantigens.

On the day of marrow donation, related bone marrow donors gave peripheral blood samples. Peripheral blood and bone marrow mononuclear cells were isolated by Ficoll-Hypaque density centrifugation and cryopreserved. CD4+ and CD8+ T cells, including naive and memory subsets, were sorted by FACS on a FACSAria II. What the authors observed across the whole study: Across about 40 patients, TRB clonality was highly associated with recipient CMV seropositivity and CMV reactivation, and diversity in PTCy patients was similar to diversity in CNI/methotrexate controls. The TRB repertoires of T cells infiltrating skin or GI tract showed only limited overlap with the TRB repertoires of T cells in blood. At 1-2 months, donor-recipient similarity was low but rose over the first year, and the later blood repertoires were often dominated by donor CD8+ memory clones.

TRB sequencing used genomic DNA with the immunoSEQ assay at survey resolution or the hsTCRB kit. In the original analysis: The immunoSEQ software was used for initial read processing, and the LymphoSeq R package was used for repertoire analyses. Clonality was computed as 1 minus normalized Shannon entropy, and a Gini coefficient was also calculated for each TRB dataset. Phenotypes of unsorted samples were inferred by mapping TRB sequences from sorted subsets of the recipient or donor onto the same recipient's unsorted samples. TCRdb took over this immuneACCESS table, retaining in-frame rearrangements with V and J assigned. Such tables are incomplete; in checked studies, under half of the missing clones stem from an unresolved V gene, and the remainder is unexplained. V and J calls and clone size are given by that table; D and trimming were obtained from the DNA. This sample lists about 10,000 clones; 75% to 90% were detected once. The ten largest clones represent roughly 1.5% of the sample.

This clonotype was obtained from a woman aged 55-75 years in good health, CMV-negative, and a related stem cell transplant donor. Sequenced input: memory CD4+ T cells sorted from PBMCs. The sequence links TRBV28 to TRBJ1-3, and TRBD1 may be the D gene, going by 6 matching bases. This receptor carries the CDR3 CASLGGGSGNTIYF. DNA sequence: TGTGCCAGCCTGGGAGGGGGCTCTGGAAACACCATATATTTT. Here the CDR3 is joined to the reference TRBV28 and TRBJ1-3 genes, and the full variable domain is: DVKVTQSSRYLVKRTGEKVFLECVQDMDHENMFWYRQDPGLGLRLIYFSYDVKMKEKGDIPEGYSVSREKKERFSLILESASTNQTSMYLCASLGGGSGNTIYFGEGSWLTVV.